This note documents a single TCR beta chain sequence. Its matching antigen is unknown. One entry per CDR3 protein results from TCRdb running MiXCR on the reads. The data contain about 500,000 distinct CDR3 sequences, 33% of them singletons. This entry comes from a study of T cell repertoires in cytomegalovirus infection. For the study at large: Indicated by public TCR beta signatures were CMV infection and matching HLA type.

There are 15 residues in the CDR3. The V segment lost 5 bases and the J segment 6 bases; nucleotides outside the gene matches: 7. Germline loops: CDR1 LNHDA, CDR2 SQIVND (reference sequence). Study conclusions and caveats: Clonotype analysis showed dominance of the ex vivo response by HLA-C-restricted CMV-specific TCR beta clonotypes.

J is TRBJ2-2 and V is TRBV19, with 9 positions matching TRBD2. Source: cultured PBMCs, taken from culture after CMV antigen stimulation. This TCR came from a human donor in good health (CMV status not recorded). Some clones in this sample may be carry-over from other donors' samples. CDR3 in DNA: TGTGCCAGTAGTCACGTAGCGGGAGCGGCCGGGGAGCTGTTTTTT. Amino acids: CASSHVAGAAGELFF. Full variable domain (outside the CDR3, taken from reference TRBV19 and TRBJ2-2): DGGITQSPKYLFRKEGQNVTLSCEQNLNHDAMYWYRQDPGQGLRLIYYSQIVNDFQKGDIAEGYSVSREKKESFPLTVTSAQKNPTAFYLCASSHVAGAAGELFFGEGSRLTVL.